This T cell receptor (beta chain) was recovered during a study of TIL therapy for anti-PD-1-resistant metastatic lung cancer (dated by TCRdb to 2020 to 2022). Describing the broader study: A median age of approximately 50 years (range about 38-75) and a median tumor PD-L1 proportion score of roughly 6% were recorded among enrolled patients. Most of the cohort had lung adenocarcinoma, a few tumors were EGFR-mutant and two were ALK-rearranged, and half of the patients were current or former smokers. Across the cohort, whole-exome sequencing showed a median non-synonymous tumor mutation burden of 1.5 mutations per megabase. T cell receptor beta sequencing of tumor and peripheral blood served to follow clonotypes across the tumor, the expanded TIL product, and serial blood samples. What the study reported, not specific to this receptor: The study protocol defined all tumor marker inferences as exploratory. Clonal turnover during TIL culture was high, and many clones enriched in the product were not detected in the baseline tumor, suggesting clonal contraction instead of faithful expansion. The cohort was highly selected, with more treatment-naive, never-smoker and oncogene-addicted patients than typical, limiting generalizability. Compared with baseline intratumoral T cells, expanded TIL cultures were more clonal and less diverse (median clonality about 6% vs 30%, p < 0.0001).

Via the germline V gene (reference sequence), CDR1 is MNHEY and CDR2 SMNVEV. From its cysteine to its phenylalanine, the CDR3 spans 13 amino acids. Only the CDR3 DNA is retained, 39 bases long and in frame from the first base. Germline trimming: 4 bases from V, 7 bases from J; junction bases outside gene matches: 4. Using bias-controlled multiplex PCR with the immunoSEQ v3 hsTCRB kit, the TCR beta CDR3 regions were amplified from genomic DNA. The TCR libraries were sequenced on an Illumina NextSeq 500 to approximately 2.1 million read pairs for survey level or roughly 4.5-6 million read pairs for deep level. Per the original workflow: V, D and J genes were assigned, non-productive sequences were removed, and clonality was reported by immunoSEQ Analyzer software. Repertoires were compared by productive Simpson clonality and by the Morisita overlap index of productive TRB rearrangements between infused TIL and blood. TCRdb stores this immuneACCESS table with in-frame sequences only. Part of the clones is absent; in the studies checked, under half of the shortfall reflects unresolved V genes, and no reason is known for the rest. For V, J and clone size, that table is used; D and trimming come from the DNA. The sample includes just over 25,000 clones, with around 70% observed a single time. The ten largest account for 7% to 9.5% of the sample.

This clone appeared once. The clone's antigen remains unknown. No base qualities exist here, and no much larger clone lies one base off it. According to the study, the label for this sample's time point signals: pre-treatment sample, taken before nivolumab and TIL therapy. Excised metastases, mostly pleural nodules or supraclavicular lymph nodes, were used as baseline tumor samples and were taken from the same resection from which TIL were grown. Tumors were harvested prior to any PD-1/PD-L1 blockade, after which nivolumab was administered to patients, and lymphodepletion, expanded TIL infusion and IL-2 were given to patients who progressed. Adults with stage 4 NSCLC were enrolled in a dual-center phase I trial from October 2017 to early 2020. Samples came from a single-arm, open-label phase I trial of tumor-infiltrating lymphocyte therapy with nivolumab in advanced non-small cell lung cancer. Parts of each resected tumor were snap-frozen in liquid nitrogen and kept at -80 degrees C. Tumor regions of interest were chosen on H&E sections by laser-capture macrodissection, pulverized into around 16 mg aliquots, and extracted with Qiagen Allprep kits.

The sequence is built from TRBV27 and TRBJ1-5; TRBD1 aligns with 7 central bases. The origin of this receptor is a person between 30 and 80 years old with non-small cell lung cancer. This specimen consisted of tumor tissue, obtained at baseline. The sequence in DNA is TGTGCCAGCAGTTACGACAGGGAACAGCCCCAGCATTTT. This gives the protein CASSYDREQPQHF.